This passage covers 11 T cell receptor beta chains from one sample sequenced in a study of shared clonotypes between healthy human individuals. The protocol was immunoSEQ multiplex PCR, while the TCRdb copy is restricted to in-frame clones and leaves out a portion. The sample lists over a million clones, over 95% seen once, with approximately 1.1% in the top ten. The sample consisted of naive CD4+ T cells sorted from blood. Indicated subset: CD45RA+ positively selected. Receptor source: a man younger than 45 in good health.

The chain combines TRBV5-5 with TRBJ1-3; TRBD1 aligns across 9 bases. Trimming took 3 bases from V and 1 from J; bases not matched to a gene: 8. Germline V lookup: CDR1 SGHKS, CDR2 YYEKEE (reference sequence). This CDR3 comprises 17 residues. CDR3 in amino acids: CASSSGTGRWSGNTIYF. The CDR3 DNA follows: TGTGCCAGCAGCTCGGGGACAGGGCGTTGGTCTGGAAACACCATATATTTT. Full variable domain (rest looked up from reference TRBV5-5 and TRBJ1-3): DAGVTQSPTHLIKTRGQQVTLRCSPISGHKSVSWYQQVLGQGPQFIFQYYEKEERGRGNFPDRFSARQFPNYSSELNVNALLLGDSALYLCASSSGTGRWSGNTIYFGEGSWLTVV.

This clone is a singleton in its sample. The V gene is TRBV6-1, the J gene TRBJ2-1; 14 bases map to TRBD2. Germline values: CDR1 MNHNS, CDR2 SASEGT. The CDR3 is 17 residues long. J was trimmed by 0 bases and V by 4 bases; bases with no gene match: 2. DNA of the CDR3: TGTGCCAGCAGTGCAGGGACTAGCGGGAGCTCCTACAATGAGCAGTTCTTC. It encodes CASSAGTSGSSYNEQFF.

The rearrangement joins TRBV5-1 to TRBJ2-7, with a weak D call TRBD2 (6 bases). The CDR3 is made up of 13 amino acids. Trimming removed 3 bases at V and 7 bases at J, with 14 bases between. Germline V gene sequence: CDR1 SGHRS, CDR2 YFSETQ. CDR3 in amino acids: CASSSEGRGEQYF. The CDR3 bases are TGCGCCAGCAGCTCGGAGGGCCGGGGGGAGCAGTACTTC.

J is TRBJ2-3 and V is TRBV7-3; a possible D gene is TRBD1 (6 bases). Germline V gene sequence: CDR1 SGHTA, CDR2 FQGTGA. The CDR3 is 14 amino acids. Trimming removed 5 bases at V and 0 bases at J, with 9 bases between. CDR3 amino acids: CASSQDSSTDTQYF. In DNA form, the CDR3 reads TGTGCCAGCAGCCAGGACAGTAGCACAGATACGCAGTATTTT.

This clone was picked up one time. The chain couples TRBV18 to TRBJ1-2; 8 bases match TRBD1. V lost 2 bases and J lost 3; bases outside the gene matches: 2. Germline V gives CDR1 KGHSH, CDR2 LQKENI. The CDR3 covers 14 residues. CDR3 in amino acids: CASSPEDRDYGYTF. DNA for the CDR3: TGTGCCAGCTCACCAGAGGACAGGGACTATGGCTACACCTTC.

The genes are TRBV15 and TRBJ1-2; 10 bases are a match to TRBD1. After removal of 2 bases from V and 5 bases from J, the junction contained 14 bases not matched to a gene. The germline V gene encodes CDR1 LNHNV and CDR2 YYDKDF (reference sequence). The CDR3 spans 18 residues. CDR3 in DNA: TGTGCCACCAGCAGACCCGGGACAGGGGCGATCCTAGGATATGGCTACACCTTC. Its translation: CATSRPGTGAILGYGYTF. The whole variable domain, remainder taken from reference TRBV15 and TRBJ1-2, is DAMVIQNPRYQVTQFGKPVTLSCSQTLNHNVMYWYQQKSSQAPKLLFHYYDKDFNNEADTPDNFQSRRPNTSFCFLDIRSPGLGDTAMYLCATSRPGTGAILGYGYTFGSGTRLTVV.

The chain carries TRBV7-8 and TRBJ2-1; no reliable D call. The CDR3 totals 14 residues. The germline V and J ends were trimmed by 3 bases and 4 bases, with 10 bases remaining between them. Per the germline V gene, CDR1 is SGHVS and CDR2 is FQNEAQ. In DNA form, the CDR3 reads TGTGCCAGCAGCTTTGGGCAATGGTACAATGAGCAGTTCTTC. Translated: CASSFGQWYNEQFF.

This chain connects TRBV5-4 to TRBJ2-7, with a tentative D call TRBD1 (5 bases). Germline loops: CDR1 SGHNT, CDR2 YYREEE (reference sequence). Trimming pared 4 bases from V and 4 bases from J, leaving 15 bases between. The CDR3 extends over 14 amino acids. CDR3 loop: CASSPGKGRYEQYF. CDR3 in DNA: TGTGCCAGCAGCCCCGGAAAGGGGCGGTACGAGCAGTACTTC. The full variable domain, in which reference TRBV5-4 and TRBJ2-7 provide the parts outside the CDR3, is ETGVTQSPTHLIKTRGQQVTLRCSSQSGHNTVSWYQQALGQGPQFIFQYYREEENGRGNFPPRFSGLQFPNYSSELNVNALELDDSALYLCASSPGKGRYEQYFGPGTRLTVT.

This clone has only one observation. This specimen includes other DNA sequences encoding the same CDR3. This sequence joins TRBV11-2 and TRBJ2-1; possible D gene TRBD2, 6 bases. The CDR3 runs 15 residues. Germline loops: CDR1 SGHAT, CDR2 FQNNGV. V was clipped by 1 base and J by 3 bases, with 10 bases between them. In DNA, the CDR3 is TGTGCCAGCAGCTTAGGCCCCGGGGGCTACAATGAGCAGTTCTTC. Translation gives CASSLGPGGYNEQFF.

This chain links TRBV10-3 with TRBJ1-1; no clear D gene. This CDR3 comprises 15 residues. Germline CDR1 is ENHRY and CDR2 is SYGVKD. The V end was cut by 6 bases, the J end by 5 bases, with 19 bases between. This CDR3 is CAIRSVGPSVTEAFF. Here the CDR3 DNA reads TGTGCCATCAGGTCGGTTGGGCCCTCGGTAACTGAAGCTTTCTTT.

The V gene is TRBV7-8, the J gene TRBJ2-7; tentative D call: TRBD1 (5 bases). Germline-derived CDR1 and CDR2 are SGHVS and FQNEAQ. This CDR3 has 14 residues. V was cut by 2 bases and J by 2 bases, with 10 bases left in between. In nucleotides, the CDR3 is TGTGCCAGCAGCTTATCCGACAGAACCTACGAGCAGTACTTC. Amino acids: CASSLSDRTYEQYF.